This T cell receptor beta chain was recorded in a study of CDR3 diversity in severe acne. This clonotype has just a few counts. MiXCR was run by TCRdb on the PCR reads, yielding one entry per CDR3 protein. The table lists roughly 81,000 distinct CDR3 sequences, around half of them singletons. Germline CDR1 SQVTM, CDR2 ANQGSEA. The CDR3 is 14 residues long. Deletions cut 7 bases from V and 6 bases from J, with 19 bases between. The sequence came from a male donor in good health, serving as a control. The V call is TRBV29-1, the J call TRBJ1-5, with D perhaps TRBD1 (5 bases). The material sequenced was blood. CDR3 protein: CSAGTGPGGQPQHF. CDR3 nucleotide sequence: TGCAGCGCCGGGACGGGGCCGGGGGGTCAGCCCCAGCATTTT.